This T cell receptor beta chain was observed in a study of neurological immune-mediated disorders. Regarding the study as a whole: No CDR3 amino acid sequences were shared by expanded clones across subjects, suggesting private repertoires in all groups. The greatest TCR clonal expansion appeared in HTLV-1-associated myelopathy and the smallest, falling below healthy controls, in multiple sclerosis. The multiple sclerosis repertoire cluster was associated with no clinical or MRI feature.

The cDNA was generated through 5'RACE incorporating 10-nucleotide random UMIs. TCRdb reprocessed the 5' RACE reads via MiXCR and lists one record per CDR3 protein. The sample gives 50,000 to 80,000 distinct CDR3 sequences, less than 5.5% of which show up once; 6.5% to 7.5% is in the top ten. In this sample, this clonotype turned up many times. The target antigen is unknown. Germline loops: CDR1 LNHDA, CDR2 SQIVND (reference sequence). Trimming removed 8 bases from V and 10 bases from J, with 11 bases in between. The CDR3 is 10 residues long. The chain joins TRBV19 to TRBJ1-1; D possibly corresponds to TRBD1 (6 bases). The receptor was isolated from a man between 25 and 39 years old with multiple sclerosis. What was sequenced was PBMCs. This chain's CDR3 is CASGRGGAFF. The CDR3 DNA follows: TGTGCCAGTGGCCGAGGGGGAGCTTTCTTT.